This T cell receptor (beta chain) was observed in a study of beta chain features in type 1 diabetes. General study results and limits: When VDJ junctions were examined, type 1 diabetes patients showed fewer insertions and more deletions. Sequencing the cDNA could make cells with high TCR expression show up more than they should. Type 1 diabetes patients showed a moderate but significant shortening of TCRB CDR3s in all four CD4+ subsets.

The CDR3 is 13 amino acids. Germline lookup yields CDR1 MDHEN and CDR2 SYDVKM. Trimming took off 6 bases at V and 2 bases at J, with 8 bases between the two ends. Expressed TCRB transcripts got sequenced, as all isolated RNA was reverse transcribed. Clones were read by immunoSEQ multiplex PCR, and TCRdb kept only the in-frame ones, dropping some. The repertoire consists of hundreds of thousands of clones, with around 15% occurring once and the leading ten covering 0.022%. About this clone itself: Its target is unknown.

This sequence originates from a man between 18 and 35 years old with type 1 diabetes. The source material was naive CD4+ T cells from blood. The chain uses TRBV28 and TRBJ1-5, with D possibly TRBD1 on 5 matching bases. The CDR3 nucleotides read TGTGCCAGCAGGGGGCTTGGCAATCAGCCCCAGCATTTT. Protein sequence: CASRGLGNQPQHF.